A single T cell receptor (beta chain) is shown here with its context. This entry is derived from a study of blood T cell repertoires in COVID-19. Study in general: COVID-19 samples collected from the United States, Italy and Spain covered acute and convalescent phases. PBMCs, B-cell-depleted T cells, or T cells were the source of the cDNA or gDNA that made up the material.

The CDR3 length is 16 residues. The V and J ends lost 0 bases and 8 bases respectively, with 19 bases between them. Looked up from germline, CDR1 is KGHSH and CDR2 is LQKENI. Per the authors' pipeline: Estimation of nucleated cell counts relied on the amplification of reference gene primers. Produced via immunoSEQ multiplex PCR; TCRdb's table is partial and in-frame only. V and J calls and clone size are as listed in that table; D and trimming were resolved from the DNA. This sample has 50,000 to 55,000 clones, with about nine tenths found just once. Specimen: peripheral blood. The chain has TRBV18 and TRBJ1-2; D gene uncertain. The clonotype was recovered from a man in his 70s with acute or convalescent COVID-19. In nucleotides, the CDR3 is TGTGCCAGCTCACCACCTAACGACCGGGAAAGGTGGGGCTACACCTTC. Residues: CASSPPNDRERWGYTF. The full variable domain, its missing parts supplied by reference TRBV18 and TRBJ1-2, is NAGVMQNPRHLVRRRGQEARLRCSPMKGHSHVYWYRQLPEEGLKFMVYLQKENIIDESGMPKERFSAEFPKEGPSILRIQQVVRGDSAAYFCASSPPNDRERWGYTFGSGTRLTVV.